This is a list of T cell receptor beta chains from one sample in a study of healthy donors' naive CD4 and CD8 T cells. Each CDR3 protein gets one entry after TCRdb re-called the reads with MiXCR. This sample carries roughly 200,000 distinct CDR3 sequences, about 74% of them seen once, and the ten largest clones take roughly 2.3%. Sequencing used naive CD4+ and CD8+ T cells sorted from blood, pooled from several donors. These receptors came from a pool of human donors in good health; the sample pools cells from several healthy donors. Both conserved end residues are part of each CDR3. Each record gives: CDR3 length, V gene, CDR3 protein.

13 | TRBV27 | CASSLGTEETQYF
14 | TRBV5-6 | CASSQGLPNWTQYF
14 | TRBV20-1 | CSAASGGSSYEQYF
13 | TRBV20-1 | CSARDQGADGYTF
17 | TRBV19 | CASRTGQGTYSNQPQHF
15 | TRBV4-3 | CASSQALGSYNEQFF
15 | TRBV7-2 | CASSLTSGSIGTQYF
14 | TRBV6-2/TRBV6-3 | CASMWSAANYGYTF
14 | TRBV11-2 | CASSFAGGSYEQYF
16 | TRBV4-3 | CASSQDQVAEQETQYF
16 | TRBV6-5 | CASSYSSGNFYNEQFF
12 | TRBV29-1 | CSVAKGSETQYF
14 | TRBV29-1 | CSVEVVGTNYGYTF
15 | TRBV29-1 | CSVEESNAGANVLTF
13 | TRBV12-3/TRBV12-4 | CASRLDRVGEQYF
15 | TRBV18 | CASSLWTGGADEQFF
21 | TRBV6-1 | CASSEAPGQGLFRNSNQPQHF
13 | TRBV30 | CAWIRRSYNEQFF
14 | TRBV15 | CATSRDWQPDTQYF
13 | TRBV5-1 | CASSPMETGELFF
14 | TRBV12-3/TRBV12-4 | CASSSRGGNYEQYF